The source of this TCR beta chain is a study of graft-versus-host responses after intestinal transplantation. As for the study in general: Multivisceral, liver-intestinal, or isolated intestinal transplants were performed in recipients.

TCRdb keeps only in-frame clones here, not all; method: immunoSEQ multiplex PCR. The sample includes approximately 54,000 clones, about 89% of them seen just once. The V end lost 7 bases, the J end lost 6 bases, and 21 bases lay between the germline ends. The CDR3 is 16 amino acids. CDR1 MDHEN and CDR2 SYDVKM come from the germline V gene. The TCR was taken from a human patient who received an intestinal transplant, so some T cells may come from the graft donor. The V gene is TRBV28, the J gene TRBJ1-4, with D unclear. The input for sequencing was PBMCs, taken roughly 95 weeks after intestinal transplant. CDR3 sequence reads: CASKDGLGPRDEKLFF. In DNA form, the CDR3 reads TGTGCCAGCAAGGACGGTCTAGGGCCTAGAGATGAAAAACTGTTTTTT.